Presented here are 5 T cell receptor beta chains from one specimen sequenced in a study of cytomegalovirus exposure and HLA in healthy donors (dated by TCRdb to 2016 to 2017). The method was the immunoSEQ multiplex PCR assay. For the multiplex PCR, a mixture combining 60 forward primers for TCR Vbeta segments and 13 reverse primers for TCR Jbeta segments was used. In its TCRdb copy, this immuneACCESS table keeps in-frame sequences only and misses some clones. Where compared with another copy, unresolved V genes explain less than half of these, and the others have no known cause. The sample includes some 150,000 clones, with around four fifths observed a single time. In total, the top ten clones hold around 1.3% of the sample. Sequences were obtained from PBMCs. All receptors come from a woman in her forties or fifties in good health and CMV-seronegative.

This clone was seen more than once but under ten times. This chain connects TRBV30 to TRBJ2-4, with TRBD2 identical over 11 bases. Germline loops: CDR1 GTSNPN, CDR2 SVGIG (reference sequence). Germline trimming cut 5 bases from V and 6 bases from J; bases unmatched to any gene: 6. The CDR3 contains 14 residues. The DNA for the CDR3 is TGTGCCTGGCATTTAGCGGGAGGGAGAAACATTCAGTACTTC. Its translation is CAWHLAGGRNIQYF.

This clone turned up a few times. The rearrangement links TRBV5-1 to TRBJ1-1; perhaps TRBD1 as D (6 bases). The V end was cut by 1 base, the J end by 2 bases, with 24 bases between. Germline V gene lookup returns CDR1 SGHRS and CDR2 YFSETQ. The CDR3 contains 19 residues. CDR3 sequence: CASSLWVWDTTGPNTEAFF. The CDR3 bases are TGCGCCAGCAGCTTGTGGGTCTGGGACACCACCGGACCAAACACTGAAGCTTTCTTT.

The genes are TRBV7-2 and TRBJ2-1, with a possible D match to TRBD2 (6 bases). Germline CDR1 reads SGHTA; CDR2 reads FQGNSA. V gave up 5 bases and J gave up 9 bases, with 26 bases separating them. CDR3 length equals 17 residues. The CDR3 spells CASSPLQSGTLVVEQFF. The CDR3 DNA reads as TGTGCCAGCAGCCCTCTCCAGAGTGGGACTCTTGTAGTTGAGCAGTTCTTC.

V usage is TRBV7-2 and J usage is TRBJ1-5; D is possibly TRBD1 (5 bases). CDR1 is SGHTA and CDR2 is FQGNSA in the germline V gene. V was trimmed by 3 bases and J by 5 bases, leaving 11 bases between them. The CDR3 extends over 14 amino acids. CDR3 in DNA: TGTGCCAGCAGCTTCGACGGAGGGGATCAGCCCCAGCATTTT. Translating gives CASSFDGGDQPQHF.

V and J are TRBV4-1 and TRBJ1-4, with a possible D match to TRBD1 (6 bases). Trimming shortened V by 2 bases and J by 2 bases, and 9 bases separated the two germline ends. Germline assignment: CDR1 MGHRA and CDR2 YSYEKL. This CDR3 has 15 amino acids. Here the CDR3 DNA reads TGCGCCAGCAGCCAACAGGGGTACACTAATGAAAAACTGTTTTTT. Its protein product is CASSQQGYTNEKLFF.